The 28 T cell receptor beta chains presented below share a single source sample, sequenced in a study of beta chain features in type 1 diabetes. Study observations and caveats: Among patients with Type 1 diabetes, TCRB CDR3s were moderately but significantly shorter in every one of the four CD4+ subsets.

The antigens these receptors bind are not known. The isolated RNA, all of it, was reverse transcribed, so expressed TCRB transcripts were what got sequenced. The data were produced by immunoSEQ multiplex PCR, yet TCRdb's version contains in-frame clones alone and is incomplete. The sample holds about 650,000 clones; under 15% are singletons and the top ten take more than 0.095%. The sequencing input was naive CD4+ T cells from blood. The receptors were gathered from a man under 40 with type 1 diabetes.

This clone was seen a handful of times. This rearrangement joins TRBV5-1 to TRBJ2-3, with D possibly TRBD2 on 6 matching bases. Germline V gene sequence: CDR1 SGHRS, CDR2 YFSETQ. This CDR3 contains 15 residues. V lost 7 bases and J 2 bases, leaving 17 bases between the germline ends. This CDR3 is CASRGSGDPTDTQYF. The CDR3 region has the DNA TGCGCCAGCCGGGGGAGTGGGGACCCCACAGATACGCAGTATTTT.

V gene TRBV5-5 combines with J gene TRBJ2-1; tentative D call: TRBD1 (5 bases). The V gene lost 4 bases and the J gene lost 9 bases, with 8 bases spanning the gap. Looked up from germline, CDR1 is SGHKS and CDR2 is YYEKEE (reference sequence). This CDR3 spans 11 amino acids. This chain's CDR3 is CASSLRAEQFF. CDR3 nucleotides: TGTGCCAGCAGCCTCAGGGCTGAGCAGTTCTTC. The full variable domain, completed using reference TRBV5-5 and TRBJ2-1, is DAGVTQSPTHLIKTRGQQVTLRCSPISGHKSVSWYQQVLGQGPQFIFQYYEKEERGRGNFPDRFSARQFPNYSSELNVNALLLGDSALYLCASSLRAEQFFGPGTRLTVL.

CDR3 DNA: TGTGCCAGCAGCAGAGTCGATGAGCAGTTCTTC. Translating it yields CASSRVDEQFF. The chain joins TRBV7-9 to TRBJ2-1, with D hard to call. CDR3 size: 11 residues. Trimming shortened V by 5 bases and J by 8 bases, and 7 bases separated the two germline ends. Germline loops: CDR1 SEHNR, CDR2 FQNEAQ (reference sequence).

This clone was detected a few times. This chain links TRBV29-1 with TRBJ2-7; D is undetermined. This CDR3 spans 13 amino acids. Trimming removed 6 bases from V and 0 bases from J, with 12 bases in between. Germline-derived CDR1 and CDR2 are SQVTM and ANQGSEA. For the CDR3, the DNA is TGCAGCGTCCGTCATGTATACTCCTACGAGCAGTACTTC. Translated: CSVRHVYSYEQYF.

This clone has only a few counts. This sequence joins TRBV6-1 and TRBJ1-2; D unresolved. Per germline, CDR1 MNHNS and CDR2 SASEGT. Trimming shortened V by 2 bases and J by 5 bases, and 3 bases separated the two germline ends. The CDR3 covers 11 residues. The CDR3 DNA is TGTGCCAGCAGTGAAAAGTATGGCTACACCTTC. This encodes CASSEKYGYTF.

This clone has a handful of counts. The CDR3 DNA reads as TGTGCCAGCAGTCATATGAACACTGAAGCTTTCTTT. The encoded protein is CASSHMNTEAFF. V and J are TRBV6-6 and TRBJ1-1; D gene ambiguous. Germline V gene sequence: CDR1 MNHNY, CDR2 SVGAGI (reference sequence). The CDR3 is 12 residues long. The V and J ends lost 5 bases and 0 bases respectively, with 4 bases between them.

The rearrangement uses TRBV29-1 and TRBJ2-1; TRBD1 matches 9 bases. CDR1 is SQVTM, CDR2 ANQGSEA, per germline. Trimming took 7 bases from V and 2 from J; bases not matched to a gene: 6. The CDR3 contains 14 residues. CDR3 amino acids: CSAAGTGTYNEQFF. The CDR3 region has the DNA TGCAGCGCCGCCGGGACAGGGACCTACAATGAGCAGTTCTTC.

V gene TRBV7-9 combines with J gene TRBJ2-1; TRBD2 aligns across 8 bases. J gave up 3 bases and V 4 bases, and 5 bases lay outside the gene matches. CDR1 is SEHNR, CDR2 FQNEAQ, per germline (reference sequence). The CDR3 spans 15 residues. CDR3 in amino acids: CASSSGGTSYNEQFF. CDR3 coding DNA: TGTGCCAGCAGCTCTGGTGGGACTAGCTACAATGAGCAGTTCTTC.

There are a few counts of this clone. This chain links TRBV11-2 with TRBJ2-3; 10 bases are a match to TRBD1. This CDR3 is built from 16 residues. CDR1 and CDR2 (germline): SGHAT, FQNNGV. The J segment lost 4 bases and the V segment lost 2 bases, leaving 6 bases of the junction unmatched. The CDR3 is CASSLLRGQGPDTQYF. The CDR3 DNA reads TGTGCCAGCAGCTTATTAAGGGGACAGGGGCCAGATACGCAGTATTTT.

This clone appeared a few times. The chain has TRBV5-6 and TRBJ2-3, with D possibly matching TRBD1 (5 bases). Germline CDR1 reads SGHDT; CDR2 reads YYEEEE. The CDR3 spans 13 residues. Trimming took off 2 bases at V and 6 bases at J, with 10 bases between the two ends. The CDR3 is CASSFKGIDTQYF. CDR3 in DNA: TGTGCCAGCAGCTTCAAGGGGATTGATACGCAGTATTTT.

This clone occurred a few times. The rearrangement uses TRBV4-3 and TRBJ1-2; 8 bases fit TRBD1. This CDR3 contains 16 residues. Germline assignment: CDR1 LGHNA and CDR2 YSLEER. With 3 bases clipped from V and 8 bases from J, the junction kept 14 bases outside the gene matches. CDR3 in amino acids: CASSHYLTGEIGGYTF. CDR3 bases: TGCGCCAGCAGCCACTACTTGACAGGGGAGATCGGAGGCTACACCTTC.

The J gene is TRBJ2-7, the V gene TRBV29-1; tentatively, D is TRBD1 (5 bases). CDR3 length: 12 amino acids. Per the germline V gene, CDR1 is SQVTM and CDR2 is ANQGSEA. Between the trimmed V and J ends, which lost 4 bases and 2 bases, there was a span of 9 bases. This CDR3 reads CSVATVPYEQYF. CDR3 nucleotides: TGCAGCGTTGCGACAGTCCCCTACGAGCAGTACTTC.

This clone was detected only a few times. The gene calls are TRBV5-4 and TRBJ2-1; D possibly corresponds to TRBD2 (6 bases). Germline-derived CDR1 and CDR2 are SGHNT and YYREEE (reference sequence). V lost 5 bases and J 6 bases, leaving 24 bases between the germline ends. The CDR3 sequence is 17 residues long. CDR3 nucleotides: TGTGCCAGCAGACACGATAATCGGCGGGGAACAGGCAATGAGCAGTTCTTC. Protein product: CASRHDNRRGTGNEQFF.

This clone was observed a few times. The chain couples TRBV4-2 to TRBJ2-3; 10 nucleotides line up with TRBD2. Germline CDR1 reads LGHNA; CDR2 reads YNFKEQ. The J segment lost 2 bases and the V segment lost 2 bases, leaving 4 bases of the junction unmatched. The CDR3 covers 16 residues. The CDR3 is CASSQRTSGTTDTQYF. CDR3 DNA: TGTGCCAGCAGCCAACGGACTAGCGGAACCACAGATACGCAGTATTTT.

This clone came up a few times. V and J are TRBV30 and TRBJ1-4, with 12 nucleotides matching TRBD1. Germline assignment: CDR1 GTSNPN and CDR2 SVGIG (reference sequence). The CDR3 runs to 14 residues. Trimming at V came to 3 bases and at J to 6 bases, leaving 2 bases not matched to a gene. The CDR3 coding sequence is TGTGCCTGGAGCGGGACAGGGGGCGATGAAAAACTGTTTTTT. Amino acids: CAWSGTGGDEKLFF.

This clone showed up just a few times. The chain has TRBV4-3 and TRBJ2-6, with D uncertain. Trimming shortened V by 3 bases and J by 6 bases, and 9 bases separated the two germline ends. The CDR3 totals 14 residues. Per germline, CDR1 LGHNA and CDR2 YSLEER. The CDR3: CASSHRPEANVLTF. CDR3 coding DNA: TGCGCCAGCAGCCACCGTCCTGAGGCCAACGTCCTGACTTTC.

This clone was recorded a few times. The chain is built from TRBV29-1 and TRBJ2-2, with a weak D call TRBD2 (5 bases). CDR3 size: 12 residues. Deletions cut 5 bases from V and 1 base from J, with 5 bases between. CDR1 SQVTM and CDR2 ANQGSEA come from the germline V gene. The CDR3 DNA sequence: TGCAGCGTTCGGGGGAACACCGGGGAGCTGTTTTTT. Residues: CSVRGNTGELFF.

This clone showed up just a few times. CDR3 nucleotide sequence: TGTGCCAGCACCCCGGCGGCAGGGGCTACCTACGAGCAGTACTTC. It yields the protein CASTPAAGATYEQYF. The chain employs TRBV28 and TRBJ2-7; D may be TRBD1 (6 bases). Trimming removed 7 bases at V and 2 bases at J, with 18 bases between. CDR3 length: 15 amino acids. Germline V gene sequence: CDR1 MDHEN, CDR2 SYDVKM.

Turning to this clone: The identical CDR3 is also encoded by other nucleotide sequences in the sample. The DNA for the CDR3 is TGTGCCAGTAGCAGCGGGGGCAACTATGGCTACACCTTC. Translated: CASSSGGNYGYTF. This chain links TRBV19 with TRBJ1-2, with D possibly being TRBD1 (6 bases). The length of the CDR3 is 13 residues. Germline V gives CDR1 LNHDA, CDR2 SQIVND (reference sequence). Trimming took off 6 bases at V and 2 bases at J, with 10 bases between the two ends.

J is TRBJ2-1 and V is TRBV7-2, with 9 bases identical to TRBD1. This CDR3 has 16 amino acids. Trimming took 1 base from V and 7 from J; bases not matched to a gene: 8. Looked up from germline, CDR1 is SGHTA and CDR2 is FQGNSA. DNA for the CDR3: TGTGCCAGCAGCTTAGTTTTGGGACAGGGAAGGAATGAGCAGTTCTTC. Translated: CASSLVLGQGRNEQFF.

The chain combines TRBV6-5 with TRBJ2-7, with TRBD2 identical over 9 bases. Trimming at V came to 0 bases and at J to 3 bases, leaving 6 bases not matched to a gene. In germline, CDR1 is MNHEY, CDR2 SVGAGI. CDR3 length: 16 residues. The CDR3 DNA sequence: TGTGCCAGCAGTTACTCGAGGTGGACTAGCGTCTACGAGCAGTACTTC. The encoded protein is CASSYSRWTSVYEQYF.

Regarding this clone: The sample has other DNA sequences that encode this CDR3 too. The chain carries TRBV6-5 and TRBJ1-5; 7 bases align to TRBD1. The CDR3 consists of 13 residues. Looked up from germline, CDR1 is MNHEY and CDR2 is SVGAGI. Germline trimming cut 2 bases from V and 7 bases from J; bases unmatched to any gene: 2. In DNA, the CDR3 is TGTGCCAGCAGTTACCAGGGGGACCAGCCCCAGCATTTT. Translating gives CASSYQGDQPQHF.

This clone was seen a few times. The chain joins TRBV9 to TRBJ2-2; TRBD2 aligns across 7 bases. V lost 3 bases, J lost 0 bases, and 8 bases stayed unmatched. This CDR3 comprises 17 residues. CDR1 and CDR2 (germline): SGDLS, YYNGEE. CDR3 region: CASSAAGHAANTGELFF. CDR3 in DNA: TGTGCCAGCAGCGCAGCGGGGCATGCAGCGAACACCGGGGAGCTGTTTTTT. Supplemented by reference TRBV9 and TRBJ2-2, the full variable domain reads DSGVTQTPKHLITATGQRVTLRCSPRSGDLSVYWYQQSLDQGLQFLIQYYNGEERAKGNILERFSAQQFPDLHSELNLSSLELGDSALYFCASSAAGHAANTGELFFGEGSRLTVL.

This clone was seen a handful of times. The chain couples TRBV7-9 to TRBJ2-3, with 8 bases identical to TRBD1. Germline CDR1 SEHNR, CDR2 FQNEAQ (reference sequence). This CDR3 is built from 15 residues. The junction had 8 bases not matched to a gene; V was cut back by 4 bases and J by 5 bases. The CDR3 DNA sequence: TGTGCCAGCAGCTCCCCGGGACAGGTACAAGATACGCAGTATTTT. Residues: CASSSPGQVQDTQYF.

This clone was observed a single time. CDR3: CASSPSGLKGTDTQYF. The CDR3 DNA follows: TGCGCCAGCAGCCCCAGCGGGCTAAAGGGCACAGATACGCAGTATTTT. The chain employs TRBV4-3 and TRBJ2-3; D is perhaps TRBD2 (6 bases). In germline, CDR1 is LGHNA, CDR2 YSLEER. The CDR3 contains 16 residues. V lost 4 bases to trimming and J lost 1 base, with 15 bases between them.

V is TRBV28 and J is TRBJ2-7; D gene ambiguous. The V gene's germline CDR1 is MDHEN and CDR2 SYDVKM. The CDR3 totals 15 residues. The V end lost 3 bases, the J end lost 0 bases, and 12 bases lay between the germline ends. The CDR3 DNA is TGTGCCAGCAGTTTCGTCCAGGAGAGCTCCTACGAGCAGTACTTC. Amino acid sequence: CASSFVQESSYEQYF.

V and J are TRBV4-3 and TRBJ1-6; D is uncertain. The CDR3 sequence is 14 residues long. V lost 2 bases, J lost 12 bases, and 14 bases lay in between. Germline CDR1 LGHNA, CDR2 YSLEER. The CDR3 DNA reads as TGCGCCAGCAGCCAATTACAATTGAAAGGACCCCTCCACTTT. Its protein is CASSQLQLKGPLHF.

This clone has just a few counts. The same CDR3 can be traced to other DNA sequences in this sample. The chain links TRBV30 to TRBJ2-3, with D hard to call. Per germline, CDR1 GTSNPN and CDR2 SVGIG (reference sequence). Trimming cost V 0 bases and J 1 base, with 2 bases left between them. This CDR3 spans 12 amino acids. The CDR3 here is CAWSVGTDTQYF. CDR3 DNA sequence: TGTGCCTGGAGTGTTGGCACAGATACGCAGTATTTT.